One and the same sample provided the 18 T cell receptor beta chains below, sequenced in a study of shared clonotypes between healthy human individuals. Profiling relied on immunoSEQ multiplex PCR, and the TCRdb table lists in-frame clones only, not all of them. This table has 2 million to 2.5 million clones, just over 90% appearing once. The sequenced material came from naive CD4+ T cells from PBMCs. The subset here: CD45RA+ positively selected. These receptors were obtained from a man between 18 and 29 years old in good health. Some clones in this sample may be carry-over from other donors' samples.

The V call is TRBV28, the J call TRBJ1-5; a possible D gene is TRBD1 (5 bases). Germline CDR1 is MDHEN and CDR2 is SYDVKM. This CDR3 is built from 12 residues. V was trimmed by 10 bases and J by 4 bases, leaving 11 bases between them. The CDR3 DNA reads TGTGCCATAGGGGAAGCAAATCAGCCCCAGCATTTT. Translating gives CAIGEANQPQHF.

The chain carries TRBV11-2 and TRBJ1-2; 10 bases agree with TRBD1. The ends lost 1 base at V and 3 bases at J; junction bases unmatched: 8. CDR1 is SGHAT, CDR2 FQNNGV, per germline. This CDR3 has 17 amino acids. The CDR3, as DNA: TGTGCCAGCAGCTTAGGCTTCGTAGGGACAGGGGACTATGGCTACACCTTC. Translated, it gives CASSLGFVGTGDYGYTF.

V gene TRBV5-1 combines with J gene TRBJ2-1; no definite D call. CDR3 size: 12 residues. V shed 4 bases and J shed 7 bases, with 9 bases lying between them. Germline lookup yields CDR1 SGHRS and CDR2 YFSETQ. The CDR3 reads CASSDDRNEQFF. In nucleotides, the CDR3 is TGCGCCAGCAGCGACGACCGTAATGAGCAGTTCTTC. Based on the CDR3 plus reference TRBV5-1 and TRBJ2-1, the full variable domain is KAGVTQTPRYLIKTRGQQVTLSCSPISGHRSVSWYQQTPGQGLQFLFEYFSETQRNKGNFPGRFSGRQFSNSRSEMNVSTLELGDSALYLCASSDDRNEQFFGPGTRLTVL.

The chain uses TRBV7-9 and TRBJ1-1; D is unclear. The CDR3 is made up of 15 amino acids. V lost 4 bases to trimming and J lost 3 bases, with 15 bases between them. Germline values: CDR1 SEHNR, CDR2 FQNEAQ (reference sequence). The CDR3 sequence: CASSSGRGSDTEAFF. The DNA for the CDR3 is TGTGCCAGCAGCTCCGGTCGGGGATCAGACACTGAAGCTTTCTTT. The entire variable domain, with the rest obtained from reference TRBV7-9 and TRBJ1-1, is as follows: DTGVSQNPRHKITKRGQNVTFRCDPISEHNRLYWYRQTLGQGPEFLTYFQNEAQLEKSRLLSDRFSAERPKGSFSTLEIQRTEQGDSAMYLCASSSGRGSDTEAFFGQGTRLTVV.

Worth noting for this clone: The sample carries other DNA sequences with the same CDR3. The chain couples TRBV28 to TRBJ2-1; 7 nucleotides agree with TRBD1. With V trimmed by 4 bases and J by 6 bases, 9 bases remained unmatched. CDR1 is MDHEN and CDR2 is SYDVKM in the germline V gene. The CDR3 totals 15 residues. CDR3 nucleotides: TGTGCCAGCAGTTCATCCGGCACAGGGGCCAATGAGCAGTTCTTC. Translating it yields CASSSSGTGANEQFF.

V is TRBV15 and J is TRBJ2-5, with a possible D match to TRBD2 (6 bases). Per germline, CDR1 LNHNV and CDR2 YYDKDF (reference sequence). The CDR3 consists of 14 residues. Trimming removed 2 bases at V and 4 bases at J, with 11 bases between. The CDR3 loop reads CATSRRRGGETQYF. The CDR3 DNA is TGTGCCACCAGCAGACGGCGGGGTGGAGAGACCCAGTACTTC. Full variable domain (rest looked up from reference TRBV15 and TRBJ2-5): DAMVIQNPRYQVTQFGKPVTLSCSQTLNHNVMYWYQQKSSQAPKLLFHYYDKDFNNEADTPDNFQSRRPNTSFCFLDIRSPGLGDTAMYLCATSRRRGGETQYFGPGTRLLVL.

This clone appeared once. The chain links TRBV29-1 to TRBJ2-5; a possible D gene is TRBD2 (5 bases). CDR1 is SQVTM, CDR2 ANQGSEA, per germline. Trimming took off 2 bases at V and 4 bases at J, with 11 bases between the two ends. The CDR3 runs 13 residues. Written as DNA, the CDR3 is TGCAGCGTTGAACGAGGGCCAGGAGAGACCCAGTACTTC. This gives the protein CSVERGPGETQYF.

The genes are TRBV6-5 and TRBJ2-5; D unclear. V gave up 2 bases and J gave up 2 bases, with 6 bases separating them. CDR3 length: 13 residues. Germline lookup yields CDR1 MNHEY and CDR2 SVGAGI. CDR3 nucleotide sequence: TGTGCCAGCAGTTACCAGGCACAAGAGACCCAGTACTTC. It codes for CASSYQAQETQYF.

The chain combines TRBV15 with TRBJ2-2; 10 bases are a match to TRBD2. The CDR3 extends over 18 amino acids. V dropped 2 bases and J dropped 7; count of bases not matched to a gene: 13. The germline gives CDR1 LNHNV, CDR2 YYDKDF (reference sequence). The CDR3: CATSRPSGSGRAGGELFF. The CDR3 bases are TGTGCCACCAGCAGACCCTCGGGGAGCGGGAGGGCTGGCGGGGAGCTGTTTTTT. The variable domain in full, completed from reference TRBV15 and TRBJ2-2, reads DAMVIQNPRYQVTQFGKPVTLSCSQTLNHNVMYWYQQKSSQAPKLLFHYYDKDFNNEADTPDNFQSRRPNTSFCFLDIRSPGLGDTAMYLCATSRPSGSGRAGGELFFGEGSRLTVL.

The CDR3 is CASRDPSGSFNEQYF. The CDR3 DNA sequence: TGTGCCAGCAGGGACCCTAGCGGGAGTTTCAACGAGCAGTACTTC. V usage is TRBV28 and J usage is TRBJ2-7, with 10 bases fitting TRBD2. V lost 6 bases to trimming and J lost 5 bases; unmatched junction nucleotides: 10. CDR3 length: 15 residues. Germline CDR1 and CDR2: MDHEN and SYDVKM. Full variable domain (missing parts from reference TRBV28 and TRBJ2-7): DVKVTQSSRYLVKRTGEKVFLECVQDMDHENMFWYRQDPGLGLRLIYFSYDVKMKEKGDIPEGYSVSREKKERFSLILESASTNQTSMYLCASRDPSGSFNEQYFGPGTRLTVT.

CDR3 sequence (DNA): TGTGCCAGCAGCCCAGGACTAGCGGGCTACACAGATACGCAGTATTTT. Its translation is CASSPGLAGYTDTQYF. The rearrangement links TRBV7-3 to TRBJ2-3; TRBD2 matches at 11 bases. Germline V CDR1 and CDR2: SGHTA, FQGTGA. The trim removed 5 bases at V and 2 bases at J, leaving 6 bases unmatched. This CDR3 comprises 16 residues. The whole variable domain, filled in from reference TRBV7-3 and TRBJ2-3, reads GAGVSQTPSNKVTEKGKYVELRCDPISGHTALYWYRQSLGQGPEFLIYFQGTGAADDSGLPNDRFFAVRPEGSVSTLKIQRTERGDSAVYLCASSPGLAGYTDTQYFGPGTRLTVL.

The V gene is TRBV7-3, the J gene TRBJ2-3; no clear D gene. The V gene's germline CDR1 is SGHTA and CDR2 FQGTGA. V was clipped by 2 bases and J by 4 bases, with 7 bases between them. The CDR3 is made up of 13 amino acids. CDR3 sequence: CASSLGSSDTQYF. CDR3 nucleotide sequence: TGTGCCAGCAGCTTAGGTAGTTCAGATACGCAGTATTTT.

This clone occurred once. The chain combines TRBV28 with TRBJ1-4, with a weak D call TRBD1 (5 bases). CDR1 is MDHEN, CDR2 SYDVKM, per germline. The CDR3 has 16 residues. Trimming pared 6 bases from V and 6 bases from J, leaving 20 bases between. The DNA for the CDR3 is TGTGCCAGCAGGATGGGGGTAGGGGCAGGAGATGAAAAACTGTTTTTT. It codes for CASRMGVGAGDEKLFF.

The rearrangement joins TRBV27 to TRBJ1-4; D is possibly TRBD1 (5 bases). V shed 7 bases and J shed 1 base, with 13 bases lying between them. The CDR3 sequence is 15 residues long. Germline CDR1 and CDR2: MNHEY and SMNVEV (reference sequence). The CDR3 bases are TGTGCCAGCAATAAGCTCGGGGGAACTAATGAAAAACTGTTTTTT. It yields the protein CASNKLGGTNEKLFF.

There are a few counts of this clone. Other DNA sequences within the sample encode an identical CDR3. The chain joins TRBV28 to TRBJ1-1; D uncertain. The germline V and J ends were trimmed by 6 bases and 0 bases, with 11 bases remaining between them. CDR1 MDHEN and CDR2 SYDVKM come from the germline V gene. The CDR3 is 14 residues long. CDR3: CASSLIGLNTEAFF. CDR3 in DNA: TGTGCCAGCAGCCTCATCGGTCTGAACACTGAAGCTTTCTTT.

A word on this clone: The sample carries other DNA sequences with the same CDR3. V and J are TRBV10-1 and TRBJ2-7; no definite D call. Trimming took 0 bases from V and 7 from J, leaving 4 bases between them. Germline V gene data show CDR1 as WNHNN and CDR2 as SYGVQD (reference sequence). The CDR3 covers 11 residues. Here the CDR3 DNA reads TGCGCCAGCAGTGAGTCCGGGGAGCAGTACTTC. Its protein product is CASSESGEQYF.

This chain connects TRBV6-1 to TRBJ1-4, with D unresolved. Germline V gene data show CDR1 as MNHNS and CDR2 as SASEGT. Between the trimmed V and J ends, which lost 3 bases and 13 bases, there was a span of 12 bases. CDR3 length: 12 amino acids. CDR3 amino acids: CASSDMLRRLFF. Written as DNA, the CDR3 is TGTGCCAGCAGTGATATGCTGAGAAGACTGTTTTTT.

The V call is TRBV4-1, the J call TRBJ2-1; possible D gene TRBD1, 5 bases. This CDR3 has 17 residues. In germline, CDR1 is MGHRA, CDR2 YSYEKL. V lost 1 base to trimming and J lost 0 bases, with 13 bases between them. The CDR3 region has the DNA TGCGCCAGCAGCCAAGTACCCCAGGGTATCTCCTACAATGAGCAGTTCTTC. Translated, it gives CASSQVPQGISYNEQFF.